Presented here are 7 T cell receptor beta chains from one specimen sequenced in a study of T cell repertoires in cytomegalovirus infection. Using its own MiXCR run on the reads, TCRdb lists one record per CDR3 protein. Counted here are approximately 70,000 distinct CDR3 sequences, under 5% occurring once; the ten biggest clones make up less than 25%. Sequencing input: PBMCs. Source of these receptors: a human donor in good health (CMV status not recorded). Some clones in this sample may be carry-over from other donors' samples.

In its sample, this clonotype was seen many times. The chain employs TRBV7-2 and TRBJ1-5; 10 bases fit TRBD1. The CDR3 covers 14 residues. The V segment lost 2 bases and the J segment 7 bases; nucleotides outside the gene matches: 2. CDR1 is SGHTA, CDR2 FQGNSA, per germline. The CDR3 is CASSLRQGAQPQHF. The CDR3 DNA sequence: TGTGCCAGCAGCTTACGACAGGGGGCCCAGCCCCAGCATTTT.

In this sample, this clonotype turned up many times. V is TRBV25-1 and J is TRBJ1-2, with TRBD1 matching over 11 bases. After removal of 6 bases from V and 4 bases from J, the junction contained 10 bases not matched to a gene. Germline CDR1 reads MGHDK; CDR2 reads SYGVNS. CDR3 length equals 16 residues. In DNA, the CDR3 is TGTGCCAGCAGCCGTCTGGGGACAGGGGGTATCTATGGCTACACCTTC. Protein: CASSRLGTGGIYGYTF.

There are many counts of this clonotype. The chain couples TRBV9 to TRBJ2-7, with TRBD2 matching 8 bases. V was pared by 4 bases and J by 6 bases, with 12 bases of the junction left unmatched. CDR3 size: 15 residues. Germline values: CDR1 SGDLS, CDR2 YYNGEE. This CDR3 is CASSPPGGAGIEQYF. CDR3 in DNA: TGTGCCAGCAGCCCCCCCGGGGGGGCCGGTATCGAGCAGTACTTC.

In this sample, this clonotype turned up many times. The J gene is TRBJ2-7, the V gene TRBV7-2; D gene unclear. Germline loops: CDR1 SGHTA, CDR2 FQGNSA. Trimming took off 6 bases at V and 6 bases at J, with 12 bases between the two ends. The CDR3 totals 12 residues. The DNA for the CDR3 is TGTGCCAGCAGACTTGACATTGGCGAGCAGTACTTC. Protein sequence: CASRLDIGEQYF.

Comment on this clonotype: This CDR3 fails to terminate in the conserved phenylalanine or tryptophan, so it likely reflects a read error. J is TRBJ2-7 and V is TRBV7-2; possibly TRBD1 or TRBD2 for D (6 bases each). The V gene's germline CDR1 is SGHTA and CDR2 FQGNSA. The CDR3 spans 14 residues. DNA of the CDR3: TGTGCCAGAAGCTTAGTTGGGGGGCGCAACGAGCAGTACTTA. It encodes CARSLVGGRNEQYL.

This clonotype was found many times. CDR3 nucleotide sequence: TGTGCCAGCAGCTTAAGCGTAGCGGGAGGGTACAATGAGCAGTTCTTC. Its protein is CASSLSVAGGYNEQFF. This chain joins TRBV7-6 and TRBJ2-1; 11 nucleotides agree with TRBD2. CDR1 and CDR2 from the germline V gene are SGHVS and FNYEAQ. Trimming cost V 2 bases and J 4 bases; bases outside gene matches: 4. This CDR3 has 16 residues.

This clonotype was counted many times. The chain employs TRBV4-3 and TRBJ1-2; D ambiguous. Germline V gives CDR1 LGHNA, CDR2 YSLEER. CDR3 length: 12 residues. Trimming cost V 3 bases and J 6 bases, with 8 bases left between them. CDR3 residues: CASSHSGDGYTF. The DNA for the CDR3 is TGCGCCAGCAGCCATTCCGGGGATGGCTACACCTTC.